A single sample gave rise to the 23 T cell receptor beta chains below, sequenced in a study of blood T cell repertoires in COVID-19. Assay used: immunoSEQ multiplex PCR; TCRdb lists only in-frame clones, some missing. Among some 530,000 clones listed, about nine tenths were seen once. The specimen was PBMCs or T cells enriched from blood (not recorded which). These receptors originate from a woman aged 55-75 years who had recovered from COVID-19.

V gene TRBV6-6 combines with J gene TRBJ2-5; 7 bases fit TRBD1. V shed 4 bases, J shed 1 base, and the junction held 6 bases outside the gene matches. CDR1 is MNHNY, CDR2 SVGAGI, per germline (reference sequence). There are 15 residues in the CDR3. CDR3 nucleotides: TGTGCCAGCAGTTGGGACAGCAATAGCCAAGAGACCCAGTACTTC. Protein sequence: CASSWDSNSQETQYF.

The rearrangement uses TRBV2 and TRBJ2-1; perhaps TRBD2 as D (6 bases). Trimming cost V 7 bases and J 7 bases, with 14 bases left between them. This CDR3 region has 13 residues. Germline-derived CDR1 and CDR2 are SNHLY and FYNNEI. The CDR3 DNA reads as TGTGCCAGCACCCAGGTTGGGGGGAATGAGCAGTTCTTC. It yields the protein CASTQVGGNEQFF.

In regard to this clone: The junction does not match germline at one end; this may be a read error. The chain combines TRBV7-9 with TRBJ1-4; D ambiguous. Germline V CDR1 and CDR2: SEHNR, FQNEAQ (reference sequence). The CDR3 sequence is 16 residues long. CDR3 protein: CASSSTFHATTEKLFF. The DNA for the CDR3 is TGTGCCAGCAGCTCCACTTTTCATGCAACTACTGAAAAACTGTTTTTT.

This chain joins TRBV11-2 and TRBJ1-1, with D unclear. Per the germline V gene, CDR1 is SGHAT and CDR2 is FQNNGV. V lost 5 bases and J 4 bases, leaving 11 bases between the germline ends. CDR3 length: 13 residues. The CDR3 sequence is CASSLRDATEAFF. CDR3 DNA: TGTGCCAGCAGCCTCCGGGATGCCACTGAAGCTTTCTTT.

The chain links TRBV5-6 to TRBJ2-3; the match to TRBD1 covers 7 bases. This CDR3 is 17 amino acids long. The germline gives CDR1 SGHDT, CDR2 YYEEEE. V trimming: 4 bases; J trimming: 0 bases; junction bases outside the gene matches: 11. CDR3: CASSLRTGTASTDTQYF. The CDR3 nucleotides read TGTGCCAGCAGCCTTAGAACCGGGACAGCTAGCACAGATACGCAGTATTTT.

The chain links TRBV10-3 to TRBJ2-4, with 7 bases lining up with TRBD1. This CDR3 has 13 amino acids. The V gene end was trimmed by 4 bases and the J gene end by 5 bases; junction bases not matched to a gene: 2. Looked up from germline, CDR1 is ENHRY and CDR2 is SYGVKD. CDR3: CAISVGTENIQYF. CDR3 coding DNA: TGTGCCATCAGTGTGGGGACAGAAAACATTCAGTACTTC.

The V call is TRBV27, the J call TRBJ1-2, with D tentatively TRBD1 (6 bases). The CDR3 is 12 amino acids. V shed 7 bases and J shed 11 bases, with 17 bases lying between them. The germline V gene has CDR1 MNHEY and CDR2 SMNVEV (reference sequence). CDR3 DNA: TGTGCCAGCACCAATTACAGGGACGGGTACACCTTC. Its translation is CASTNYRDGYTF.

The chain carries TRBV10-2 and TRBJ1-1, with D unclear. Trimming removed 6 bases from V and 0 bases from J, with 8 bases in between. Germline CDR1 WSHSY, CDR2 SAAADI. The CDR3 has 13 amino acids. CDR3: CASRLLLNTEAFF. The CDR3, as DNA: TGCGCCAGCAGGCTACTCCTGAACACTGAAGCTTTCTTT.

The chain carries TRBV10-3 and TRBJ2-2; tentative D call: TRBD2 (5 bases). In germline, CDR1 is ENHRY, CDR2 SYGVKD. V was shortened by 4 bases and J by 3 bases, with 9 bases between the two germline ends. The CDR3 extends over 14 amino acids. CDR3: CAISVSGYTGELFF. The CDR3 DNA is TGTGCCATCAGTGTCTCGGGATACACCGGGGAGCTGTTTTTT.

The genes are TRBV9 and TRBJ2-7; TRBD2 might be the D (6 bases). The CDR3 covers 14 residues. Trimming shortened V by 4 bases and J by 5 bases, and 16 bases separated the two germline ends. Germline V lookup: CDR1 SGDLS, CDR2 YYNGEE. The CDR3 DNA follows: TGTGCCAGCAGCCCCCTGGGGCGGGACGACGAGCAGTACTTC. Translation: CASSPLGRDDEQYF.

This chain joins TRBV4-1 and TRBJ1-3; D not resolved. CDR3 length equals 17 residues. Germline V gene data show CDR1 as MGHRA and CDR2 as YSYEKL. With 1 base removed from V and 0 bases from J, the gap between germline ends came to 13 bases. CDR3: CASSQGNLADSGNTIYF. The CDR3 DNA is TGCGCCAGCAGCCAAGGGAACCTCGCGGACTCTGGAAACACCATATATTTT.

This clone showed up just once. The genes are TRBV6-4 and TRBJ1-2; D remains unclear. With 0 bases removed from V and 8 bases from J, the gap between germline ends came to 7 bases. Per the germline V gene, CDR1 is MRHNA and CDR2 is SNTAGT. The CDR3 is 12 residues long. The CDR3 DNA reads as TGTGCCAGCAGTGACTCTATAACAGGCTACACCTTC. Its protein product is CASSDSITGYTF.

The chain has TRBV5-1 and TRBJ2-7; a possible D gene is TRBD1 (6 bases). The length of the CDR3 is 15 residues. The germline V and J ends were trimmed by 4 bases and 0 bases, with 14 bases remaining between them. Looked up from germline, CDR1 is SGHRS and CDR2 is YFSETQ. The CDR3 loop reads CASSLATGSSYEQYV. DNA for the CDR3: TGCGCCAGCAGCCTTGCGACAGGTAGCTCCTACGAGCAGTACGTC.

The CDR3 sequence: CASSLGNNQPQHF. CDR3 bases: TGTGCCAGCAGCTTGGGCAACAATCAGCCCCAGCATTTT. The chain is built from TRBV7-2 and TRBJ1-5; no clear D. V dropped 3 bases and J dropped 3 bases, with 6 bases sitting between them. The germline CDR1 and CDR2 sequences are SGHTA and FQGNSA. This CDR3 region has 13 residues.

The chain uses TRBV9 and TRBJ2-6; possibly TRBD1 for D (9 bases). Germline values: CDR1 SGDLS, CDR2 YYNGEE. This CDR3 comprises 18 residues. Trimming left V 3 bases short and J 1 base short, with 17 bases between. The CDR3 reads CASSERGTGLSGANVLTF. The CDR3 DNA reads as TGTGCCAGCAGCGAGCGGGGGACAGGGTTGTCTGGGGCCAACGTCCTGACTTTC.

The chain recombines TRBV30 with TRBJ1-1; no firm D call. The CDR3 spans 11 residues. Germline V CDR1 and CDR2: GTSNPN, SVGIG (reference sequence). The V gene lost 5 bases and the J gene lost 4 bases, with 8 bases spanning the gap. The CDR3 DNA follows: TGTGCCTGGGGTTCGAGCACTGAAGCTTTCTTT. Its protein product is CAWGSSTEAFF.

The chain uses TRBV10-1 and TRBJ2-2; a weak D match, TRBD2 (6 bases). CDR3 length: 14 amino acids. Germline V CDR1 and CDR2: WNHNN, SYGVQD (reference sequence). Trimming removed 4 bases at V and 4 bases at J, with 10 bases between. The DNA of the CDR3 is TGCGCCAGCAGTGGGGGGGTCCTCACCGGGGAGCTGTTTTTT. Amino acid sequence: CASSGGVLTGELFF.

This sequence joins TRBV21-1 and TRBJ2-2; TRBD2, the D gene given by the table, was not confirmed from the DNA. TRBV21-1 is marked as a pseudogene. The CDR3 is 17 residues long. CDR3 nucleotides: TGTGCCAGCACCCACCGTTGGCGGGTCATGAACACCGGGGAGCTGTTTTTT. The encoded protein is CASTHRWRVMNTGELFF.

This chain links TRBV27 with TRBJ2-3; tentatively, D is TRBD1 (5 bases). Trimming removed 3 bases at V and 5 bases at J, with 18 bases between. This CDR3 is 16 amino acids long. CDR1 MNHEY and CDR2 SMNVEV come from the germline V gene (reference sequence). CDR3 bases: TGTGCCAGCAGTTTGCTCTCAGGATCTAGGGGAGATACGCAGTATTTT. Translating it yields CASSLLSGSRGDTQYF.

The chain links TRBV10-3 to TRBJ2-4, with a tentative D call TRBD1 (6 bases). Germline lookup yields CDR1 ENHRY and CDR2 SYGVKD. The CDR3 is 15 amino acids. V lost 2 bases and J lost 4, with 12 bases in between. For the CDR3, the DNA is TGTGCCATCAGTGAGGGGGGCACAGAGAAAAACATTCAGTACTTC. As protein: CAISEGGTEKNIQYF.

V is TRBV6-5 and J is TRBJ1-2; D is perhaps TRBD1 (6 bases). In germline, CDR1 is MNHEY, CDR2 SVGAGI. The CDR3 is 14 amino acids. V was trimmed by 4 bases and J by 3 bases, leaving 12 bases between them. CDR3 in DNA: TGTGCCAGCAGTTCAGGGGCGTCCTACTATGGCTACACCTTC. Protein product: CASSSGASYYGYTF.

The chain uses TRBV19 and TRBJ1-4, with D perhaps matching TRBD1 (5 bases). The CDR3 consists of 15 residues. Trimming pared 5 bases from V and 8 bases from J, leaving 18 bases between. The germline CDR1 and CDR2 sequences are LNHDA and SQIVND (reference sequence). CDR3 nucleotide sequence: TGTGCCAGTAGTTCTCCCGGGACTCACGGGGAAAAACTGTTTTTT. Translation: CASSSPGTHGEKLFF.

This sequence joins TRBV15 and TRBJ2-1; D is uncertain. Trimming cost V 0 bases and J 8 bases, with 11 bases left between them. Germline CDR1 LNHNV, CDR2 YYDKDF (reference sequence). This CDR3 region has 14 residues. CDR3 protein: CATSRDPRFDEQFF. In DNA, the CDR3 is TGTGCCACCAGCAGAGATCCCAGGTTCGATGAGCAGTTCTTC.